This entry concerns a single T cell receptor (beta chain). Its target is unknown. The data were taken from a study of T cells after yellow fever vaccination. At the level of the study: Preparation used SMART-Seq v4 Ultra Low Input for the low-cell-number fractions.

Regarding the study as a whole: A weaker secondary response peaked on day 5, the primary on day 15. Although most clonotypes did not, a small share appeared in both CD4 and CD8 compartments. Post-booster samples contained most primary-vaccination clones (around 95% CD4, roughly 88% CD8).

Each CDR3 protein gets one entry after TCRdb re-called the 5' RACE reads with MiXCR. This table has 600,000 to 750,000 distinct CDR3 sequences, about 12% appearing once. Sequencing was performed on PBMCs, taken on the day of the yellow fever booster vaccination. The source of this sequence is a man aged 30-40 years who received the YFV17D yellow fever vaccine.

The CDR3: CAQGTANEKLFF. Here the CDR3 DNA reads TGTGCCCAGGGGACGGCTAATGAAAAACTGTTTTTT. The chain uses TRBV30 and TRBJ1-4, with D perhaps matching TRBD1 (6 bases). This CDR3 contains 12 residues. The germline CDR1 and CDR2 sequences are GTSNPN and SVGIG (reference sequence). V was pared by 8 bases and J by 3 bases, with 10 bases between.